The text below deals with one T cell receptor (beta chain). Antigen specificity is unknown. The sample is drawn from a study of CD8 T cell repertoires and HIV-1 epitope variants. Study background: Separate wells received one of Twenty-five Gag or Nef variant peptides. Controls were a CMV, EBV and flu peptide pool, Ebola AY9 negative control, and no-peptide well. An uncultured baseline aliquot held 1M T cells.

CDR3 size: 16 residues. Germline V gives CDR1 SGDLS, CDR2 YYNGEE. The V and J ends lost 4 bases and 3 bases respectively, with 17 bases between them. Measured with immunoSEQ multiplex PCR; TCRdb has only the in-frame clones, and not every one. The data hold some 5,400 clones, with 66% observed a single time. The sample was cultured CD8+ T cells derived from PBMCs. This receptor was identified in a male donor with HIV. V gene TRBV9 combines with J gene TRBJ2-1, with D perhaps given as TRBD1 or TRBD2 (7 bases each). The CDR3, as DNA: TGTGCCAGCAGCAATTCCAGGGGGGGGCACTACAATGAGCAGTTCTTC. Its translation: CASSNSRGGHYNEQFF.